Listed below are T cell receptor beta chains from one sample, sequenced in a study of graft-versus-host responses after intestinal transplantation. Sequenced by immunoSEQ multiplex PCR; TCRdb stores in-frame clones only, minus some. The repertoire has 8,500 to 11,000 clones, 30% to 35% of them found once; the top ten carry roughly 5%. The starting material was alloreactive CD4+ T cells from a mixed lymphocyte reaction culture, obtained before transplantation. The origin of the receptors is a human patient who was an organ donor for intestinal transplantation. The CDR3 runs from the conserved cysteine through the conserved F or W. D genes are given only for firm matches.

CDR3: CASSLKYGPTDTQYF
V: TRBV7-3
D: NA

CDR3: CASSLEPGPLGEQYF
V: TRBV18
D: NA

CDR3: CASSFAPGGYTF
V: TRBV5-7
D: NA

CDR3: CASSEDRANTGELFF
V: TRBV2
D: NA

CDR3: CASSQEGPGPSPLHF
V: TRBV4-3
D: NA

CDR3: CASSNLAGVDYGYTF
V: TRBV7-9
D: NA

CDR3: CASSDRGETQYF
V: TRBV6-6
D: TRBD1

CDR3: CASSIRGTGELFF
V: TRBV19
D: NA

CDR3: CASSAGTGLGKLFF
V: TRBV18
D: TRBD1

CDR3: CSAWDGGQHF
V: TRBV20-1
D: NA

CDR3: CASTPWGGRDTEAFF
V: TRBV19
D: NA

CDR3: CASSLWGSLYEQYF
V: TRBV27
D: NA

CDR3: CAWGRDRATYEQYF
V: TRBV30
D: TRBD1

CDR3: CASSQRQGGNTDTQYF
V: TRBV4-3
D: NA

CDR3: CASSIYATGTGGGNEQFF
V: TRBV19
D: TRBD1

CDR3: CASSWGQGNFNSPLHF
V: TRBV5-8
D: TRBD1

CDR3: CASSLESGQYNEQFF
V: TRBV5-1
D: NA

CDR3: CASSVVGLAGGVADTQYF
V: TRBV9
D: TRBD2

CDR3: CASSPAGTINQPQHF
V: TRBV7-2
D: NA

CDR3: CASSSPGTGRGLYEQYF
V: TRBV28
D: TRBD1

CDR3: CASRLAETQYF
V: TRBV4-2
D: NA

CDR3: CASGLGIGQNQETQYF
V: TRBV12-5
D: NA

CDR3: CASKGAGGQAFF
V: TRBV6-4
D: NA